The present TCR beta chain was sequenced within a study of TIL therapy for anti-PD-1-resistant metastatic lung cancer. The immunoSEQ assay was v3. Clones were sequenced by immunoSEQ multiplex PCR, and TCRdb holds only the in-frame ones, with some missing. Of under 65,000 clones detected, about 81% appear once; the ten largest clones hold about 2.7%. Time point specified: pre-treatment sample, taken before nivolumab and TIL therapy. Patients were adults with stage 4 NSCLC. This CDR3 has 13 residues. V was pared by 6 bases and J by 4 bases, with 13 bases between. Germline CDR1 and CDR2: SQVTM and ANQGSEA.

The genes are TRBV29-1 and TRBJ1-3; D perhaps matches TRBD1 (6 bases). This TCR was sampled from a person between 25 and 79 years old with non-small cell lung cancer. This material consisted of blood, taken at baseline. CDR3 in DNA: TGCAGCGTGCTGGACAGAAGAGGAAACACCATATATTTT. Translating gives CSVLDRRGNTIYF.